The following is a TCR beta chain sequence with its context. CDR3 length equals 15 residues. The ends lost 8 bases at V and 7 bases at J; junction bases unmatched: 9. CDR1 LNHNV and CDR2 YYDKDF come from the germline V gene (reference sequence). Measured with immunoSEQ multiplex PCR; TCRdb has only the in-frame clones, and not every one. The data contain 71,000 or so clones, approximately 95% of them singletons. These data belong to a study of cytomegalovirus exposure and HLA in healthy donors. About the research overall: A subsequent analysis stated that the 100 to 150 validation repertoires were run on the same platform as the roughly 710 first-cohort repertoires.

Sequenced input: PBMCs. This TCR was sampled from a woman aged 18-29 years in good health and CMV-seronegative. The chain uses TRBV15 and TRBJ2-1; 12 bases align to TRBD2. This CDR3 is CATERLAGAGNEQFF. In DNA, the CDR3 is TGTGCCACCGAACGACTAGCGGGGGCGGGGAATGAGCAGTTCTTC.